Below, 7 T cell receptor beta chains from the same sample are listed, as sequenced in a study of T cells in localized non-small cell lung cancer. Clones were sequenced by immunoSEQ multiplex PCR, and TCRdb holds only the in-frame ones, with some missing. The sample has 1,500 or so clones; 20% to 25% are singletons. The specimen comprised lung tumor tissue, sampled before any cancer treatment. The receptors here all came from a man aged 35 to 69 with stage III squamous cell lung carcinoma.

This clone was seen only a few times. J is TRBJ1-4 and V is TRBV11-3, with D tentatively TRBD1 (5 bases). This CDR3 is 16 amino acids long. V lost 6 bases to trimming and J lost 10 bases, with 24 bases between them. Germline CDR1 and CDR2: SGHNT and YENEEA. CDR3: CASSIGVGQFYRKLFF. The CDR3, as DNA: TGTGCCAGCAGTATAGGGGTGGGGCAGTTCTACCGAAAACTGTTTTTT.

A few counts support this clone. The V gene is TRBV6-1, the J gene TRBJ2-1, with TRBD2 matching 9 bases. The CDR3 runs to 15 residues. CDR1 MNHNS and CDR2 SASEGT come from the germline V gene. V gave up 1 base and J gave up 8 bases; unmatched junction bases: 6. The CDR3 nucleotides read TGTGCCAGCAGTGAAGGGCTAGCGGGACCGTATGAGCAGTTCTTC. Translation gives CASSEGLAGPYEQFF.

The chain links TRBV5-1 to TRBJ2-2; 7 bases fit TRBD1. This CDR3 contains 15 residues. J gave up 0 bases and V 8 bases, and 7 bases lay outside the gene matches. Germline CDR1 reads SGHRS; CDR2 reads YFSETQ. This CDR3 reads CASWDSLTNTGELFF. For the CDR3, the DNA is TGCGCCAGTTGGGACAGCCTAACGAACACCGGGGAGCTGTTTTTT.

This clone has a handful of counts. CDR3 in DNA: TGTGCCACCAGTACAGGGGGCGGGGGCTACGAGCAGTACTTC. It codes for CATSTGGGGYEQYF. The V gene is TRBV15, the J gene TRBJ2-7; TRBD1 aligns across 9 bases. CDR3 length: 14 amino acids. Germline V lookup: CDR1 LNHNV, CDR2 YYDKDF (reference sequence). The ends lost 6 bases at V and 3 bases at J; junction bases unmatched: 6.

For the CDR3, the DNA is TGCGCCAGCAGCTTGACACAGGGCAAGAGTGAGCAGTTCTTC. Protein product: CASSLTQGKSEQFF. V and J are TRBV5-1 and TRBJ2-1; the D gene is possibly TRBD1 (6 bases). V was clipped by 1 base and J by 9 bases, with 14 bases between them. This CDR3 is 14 amino acids long. CDR1 is SGHRS, CDR2 YFSETQ, per germline.

The rearrangement uses TRBV6-8 and TRBJ1-5; D may be TRBD1 (5 bases). The CDR3 loop spans 17 amino acids. V lost 5 bases to trimming and J lost 4 bases, with 21 bases between them. The germline V gene encodes CDR1 MNHGY and CDR2 SAAAGT. The CDR3 region is CASSVIRVSSTNQPQHF. CDR3 sequence (DNA): TGTGCCAGCAGTGTCATCAGGGTATCGTCTACAAATCAGCCCCAGCATTTT.

In this sample, this clone turned up a few times. The chain combines TRBV6-8 with TRBJ2-1; D call uncertain. The germline CDR1 and CDR2 sequences are MNHGY and SAAAGT. V was shortened by 6 bases and J by 3 bases, with 12 bases between the two germline ends. This CDR3 is built from 14 residues. The CDR3 is CASSPAEIYNEQFF. Written as DNA, the CDR3 is TGTGCCAGCAGCCCCGCCGAAATCTACAATGAGCAGTTCTTC.